The source of this TCR beta chain is a study of OX40 agonist ivuxolimab in advanced cancers. Whole-study context: Head and neck, renal cell, melanoma or hepatocellular carcinoma were the cancers that dose-escalation patients had.

The CDR3 has 13 amino acids. Trimming took off 0 bases at V and 8 bases at J, with 8 bases between the two ends. Germline V gene sequence: CDR1 SGHNT, CDR2 YYREEE (reference sequence). This clone came up a few times. Antigen unknown. Study-wide results and caveats: Some patients without response likewise showed low normalized clonal expansion.

TCRdb's copy holds only in-frame clones and misses some; the assay was immunoSEQ multiplex PCR. This table has roughly 76,000 clones, just under 85% appearing once. The TCR was taken from an adult with an advanced solid tumor such as melanoma, head and neck, liver or kidney cancer. This chain uses TRBV5-4 with TRBJ1-4; D is possibly TRBD1 (5 bases). The sample was CD4+ or CD8+ T cells sorted from blood, taken in a trial of the OX40 agonist ivuxolimab. DNA for the CDR3: TGTGCCAGCAGCTTGGAGGAGGGGGAAAAACTGTTTTTT. As protein: CASSLEEGEKLFF.